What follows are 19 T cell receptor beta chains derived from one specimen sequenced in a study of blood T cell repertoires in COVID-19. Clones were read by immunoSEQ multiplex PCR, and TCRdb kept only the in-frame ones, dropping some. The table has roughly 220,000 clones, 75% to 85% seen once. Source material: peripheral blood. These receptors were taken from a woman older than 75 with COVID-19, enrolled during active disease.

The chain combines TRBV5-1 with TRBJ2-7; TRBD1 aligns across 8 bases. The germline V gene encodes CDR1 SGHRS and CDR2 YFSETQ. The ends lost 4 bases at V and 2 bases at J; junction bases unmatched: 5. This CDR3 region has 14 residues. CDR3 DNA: TGCGCCAGCAGCAAGACAGGGGCCGCCTACGAGCAGTACTTC. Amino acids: CASSKTGAAYEQYF.

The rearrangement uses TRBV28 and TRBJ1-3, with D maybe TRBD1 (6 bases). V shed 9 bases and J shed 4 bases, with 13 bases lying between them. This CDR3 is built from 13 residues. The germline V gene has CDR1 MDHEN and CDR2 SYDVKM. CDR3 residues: CASITGIGNTIYF. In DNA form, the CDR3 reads TGTGCCAGTATAACAGGGATAGGAAACACCATATATTTT.

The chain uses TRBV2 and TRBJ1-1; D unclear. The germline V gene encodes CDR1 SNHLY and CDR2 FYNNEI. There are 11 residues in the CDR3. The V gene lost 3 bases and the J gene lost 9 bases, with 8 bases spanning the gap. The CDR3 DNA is TGTGCCAGCAGTGAGGGCCCGAAAGCTTTCTTT. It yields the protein CASSEGPKAFF.

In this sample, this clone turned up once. The CDR3, as DNA: TGTGCCACCAGTGATCCGGGTCCTAATGAAAAACTGTTTTTT. This codes for CATSDPGPNEKLFF. The V call is TRBV24-1, the J call TRBJ1-4; D remains ambiguous. CDR1 is KGHDR and CDR2 is SFDVKD in the germline V gene. The CDR3 totals 14 residues. The V end lost 3 bases, the J end lost 3 bases, and 7 bases lay between the germline ends.

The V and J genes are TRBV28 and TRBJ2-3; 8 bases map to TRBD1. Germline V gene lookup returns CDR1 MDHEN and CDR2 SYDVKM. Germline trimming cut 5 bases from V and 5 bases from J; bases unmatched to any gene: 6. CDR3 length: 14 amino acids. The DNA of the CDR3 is TGTGCCAGCAGTCGACAGGGGTGGGGAGATACGCAGTATTTT. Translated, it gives CASSRQGWGDTQYF.

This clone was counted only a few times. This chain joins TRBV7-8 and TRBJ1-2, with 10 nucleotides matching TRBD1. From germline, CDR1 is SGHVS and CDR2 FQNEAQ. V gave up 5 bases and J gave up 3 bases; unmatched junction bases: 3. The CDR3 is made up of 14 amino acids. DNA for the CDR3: TGTGCCAGCAGCCCTGGGACAGGGGACTATGGCTACACCTTC. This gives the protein CASSPGTGDYGYTF.

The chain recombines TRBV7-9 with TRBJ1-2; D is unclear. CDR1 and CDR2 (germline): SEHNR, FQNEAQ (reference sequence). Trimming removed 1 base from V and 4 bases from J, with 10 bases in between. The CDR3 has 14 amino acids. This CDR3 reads CASSLVAVFYGYTF. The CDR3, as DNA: TGTGCCAGCAGCTTAGTGGCGGTATTCTATGGCTACACCTTC.

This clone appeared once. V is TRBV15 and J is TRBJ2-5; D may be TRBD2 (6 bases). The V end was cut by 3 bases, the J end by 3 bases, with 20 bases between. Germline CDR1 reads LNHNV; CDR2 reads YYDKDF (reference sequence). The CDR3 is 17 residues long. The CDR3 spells CATSRTTPGGAKETQYF. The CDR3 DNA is TGTGCCACCAGCAGGACCACACCGGGCGGGGCCAAAGAGACCCAGTACTTC.

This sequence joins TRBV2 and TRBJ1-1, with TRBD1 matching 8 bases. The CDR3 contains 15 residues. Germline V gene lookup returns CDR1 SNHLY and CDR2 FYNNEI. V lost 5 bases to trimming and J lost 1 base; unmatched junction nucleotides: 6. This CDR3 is CASSKQGQGNTEAFF. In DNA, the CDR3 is TGTGCCAGCAGTAAACAAGGACAGGGGAACACTGAAGCTTTCTTT.

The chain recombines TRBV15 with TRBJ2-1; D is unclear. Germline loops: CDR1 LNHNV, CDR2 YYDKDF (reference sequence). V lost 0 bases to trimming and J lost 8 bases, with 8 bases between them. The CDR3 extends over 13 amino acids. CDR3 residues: CATSRDTDYEQFF. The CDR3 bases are TGTGCCACCAGCAGAGATACCGACTATGAGCAGTTCTTC. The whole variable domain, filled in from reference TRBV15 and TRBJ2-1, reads DAMVIQNPRYQVTQFGKPVTLSCSQTLNHNVMYWYQQKSSQAPKLLFHYYDKDFNNEADTPDNFQSRRPNTSFCFLDIRSPGLGDTAMYLCATSRDTDYEQFFGPGTRLTVL.

The CDR3 protein is CASSDLSPGQGGFGYTF. The DNA of the CDR3 is TGTGCCAGCAGTGACCTTTCCCCGGGACAGGGAGGTTTTGGCTACACCTTC. The chain has TRBV2 and TRBJ1-2; 9 bases map to TRBD1. The CDR3 spans 17 residues. V gave up 3 bases and J gave up 7 bases; unmatched junction bases: 15. Germline lookup yields CDR1 SNHLY and CDR2 FYNNEI.

CDR3 DNA: TGTGCCAGCTCACCTTTAGGGGACAGACGGGCAGTGAACACTGAAGCTTTCTTT. It yields the protein CASSPLGDRRAVNTEAFF. The chain uses TRBV18 and TRBJ1-1; 7 positions match TRBD1. Germline V gives CDR1 KGHSH, CDR2 LQKENI. Trimming cost V 3 bases and J 0 bases; bases outside gene matches: 13. The CDR3 spans 18 residues.

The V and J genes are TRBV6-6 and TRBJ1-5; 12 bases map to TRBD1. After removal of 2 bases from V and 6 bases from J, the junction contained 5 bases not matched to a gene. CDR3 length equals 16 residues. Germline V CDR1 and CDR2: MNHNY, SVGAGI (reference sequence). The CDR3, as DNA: TGTGCCAGCAGTTACCCGGGACAGGGGGCAGGTCAGCCCCAGCATTTT. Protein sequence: CASSYPGQGAGQPQHF.

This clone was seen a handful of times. The CDR3 region is CATSDGTRSEQYF. The CDR3 DNA reads as TGTGCCACCAGTGATGGGACTAGGTCAGAGCAGTACTTC. The chain carries TRBV24-1 and TRBJ2-7, with 8 bases fitting TRBD2. Per germline, CDR1 KGHDR and CDR2 SFDVKD. This CDR3 spans 13 amino acids. Losses at the gene ends were 3 bases for V and 7 bases for J; bases not matched to a gene: 4.

The CDR3 DNA follows: TGTGCCACCACGGGGGGGTCAACTAGAAATGAAAAACTGTTTTTT. Its translation: CATTGGSTRNEKLFF. The chain recombines TRBV15 with TRBJ1-4; maybe TRBD1 (5 bases). In germline, CDR1 is LNHNV, CDR2 YYDKDF (reference sequence). The length of the CDR3 is 15 residues. Trimming removed 7 bases from V and 5 bases from J, with 17 bases in between.

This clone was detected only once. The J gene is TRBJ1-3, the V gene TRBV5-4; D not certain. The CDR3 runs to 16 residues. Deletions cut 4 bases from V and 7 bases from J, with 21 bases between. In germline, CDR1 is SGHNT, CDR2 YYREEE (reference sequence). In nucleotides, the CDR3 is TGTGCCAGCAGCCAGAAAGGGTCCAGGACGGGGAACACCATATATTTT. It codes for CASSQKGSRTGNTIYF.

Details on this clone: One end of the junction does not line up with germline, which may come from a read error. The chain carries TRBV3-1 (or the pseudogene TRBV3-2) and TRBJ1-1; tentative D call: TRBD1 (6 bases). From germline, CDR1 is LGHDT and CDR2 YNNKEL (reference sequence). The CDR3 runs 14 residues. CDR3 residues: CASSLGRGNSEAFF. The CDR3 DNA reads TGTGCCAGCAGCCTCGGAAGGGGGAACTCTGAAGCTTTCTTT.

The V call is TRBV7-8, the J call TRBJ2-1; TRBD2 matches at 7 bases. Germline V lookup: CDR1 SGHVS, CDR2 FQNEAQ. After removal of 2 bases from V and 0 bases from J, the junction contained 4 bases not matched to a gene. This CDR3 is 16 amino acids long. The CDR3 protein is CASSLSGLHSYNEQFF. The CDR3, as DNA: TGTGCCAGCAGCTTATCGGGACTACACTCCTACAATGAGCAGTTCTTC.

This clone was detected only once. CDR3: CASSRMTPGDSPLHF. In DNA, the CDR3 is TGTGCCAGCAGCCGCATGACCCCAGGGGATTCACCCCTCCACTTT. V usage is TRBV5-4 and J usage is TRBJ1-6, with D possibly matching TRBD1 (6 bases). The CDR3 has 15 residues. Trimming stripped 4 bases from V and 8 bases from J, with 16 bases between. Germline CDR1 reads SGHNT; CDR2 reads YYREEE (reference sequence). Combining the CDR3 with reference TRBV5-4 and TRBJ1-6 gives the whole variable domain ETGVTQSPTHLIKTRGQQVTLRCSSQSGHNTVSWYQQALGQGPQFIFQYYREEENGRGNFPPRFSGLQFPNYSSELNVNALELDDSALYLCASSRMTPGDSPLHFGNGTRLTVT.